Below, one TCR beta chain is given with its context. The antigen it recognizes is unknown. Base qualities are missing; no much larger clone stands one base away. This entry is derived from a study of blood T cell repertoires in COVID-19 (dated by TCRdb to the early 2020s). Regarding the research as a whole: Samples covering the acute and convalescent phases of COVID-19 were provided by collaborators in the United States, Italy and Spain. The prospective study material was composed of cDNA or gDNA derived from T cells, B-cell-depleted T cells, or PBMCs. Deeply sampled blood TCRbeta repertoires from subjects exposed to, actively infected with, or recovered from COVID-19 were included in the dataset. The repertoires were released in a freely available public database meant as a resource for research on the immune response to SARS-CoV-2. Samples were obtained from the ongoing ImmuneRACE study (first 160 participants) and from about 1,300 subjects provided by 6 global collaborators. A de-identified subject ID, COVID-19 status, age in years and sex were almost always included in the sample metadata. HLA class I and class II types, where available, came from metadata supplied by the sample provider rather than from assay-based typing.

Each collaborating institution followed its own protocols to collect whole blood in K2EDTA tubes. For TCRbeta analysis, collaborators shipped samples in one of three forms: frozen whole blood, isolated PBMCs, or DNA extracted from either of those sample types. General conclusions and limits of the study: Clinical and demographic metadata were provided uncurated, with the amount varying by source and participant.

TCRbeta CDR3 regions were amplified from genomic DNA using the immunoSEQ Assay, a bias-controlled multiplex PCR. Concerning the study's data processing: Within the assay, amplification of reference gene primers was used to estimate how many nucleated cells each sample contained. To quantify the absolute abundance of each unique TCRbeta CDR3 rearrangement, sequence reads were collapsed and filtered. For each sample, productive Simpson clonality was calculated as the square root of Simpson's diversity index across productive rearrangements. Sourced from immuneACCESS, this table was stored by TCRdb with only in-frame sequences that have V and J called. A share of the clones is absent; for the studies checked, an unresolved V gene accounts for under half, and the remainder has no known explanation. Clonal size and the V and J genes are those of that table, whereas D and trimming came from the DNA. The sample table contains 210,000 or so clones; only one count was recorded for less than 90% of them. The ten largest clones capture 15% to 20% of the sample.

The TCR originated in a woman older than 75 with active or convalescent COVID-19. Sequencing was performed on peripheral blood.

The nucleotide sequence is given as TGTGCCAGCAGAACAGGATTATCCCCAAGCGGGGGCTACACCTTC. Translated, this gives CASRTGLSPSGGYTF. The V and J genes are TRBV28 and TRBJ1-2, and TRBD1 may be the D gene, going by 5 matching bases. V drops 6 bases and J drops 8 bases, leaving 22 bases in between. CDR1 and CDR2 (MDHEN, SYDVKM) derive from the germline V gene. The CDR3 spans 15 residues, from the cysteine through the phenylalanine. Of the read, only the CDR3 DNA is kept; its 45 bases are in frame from base 1.